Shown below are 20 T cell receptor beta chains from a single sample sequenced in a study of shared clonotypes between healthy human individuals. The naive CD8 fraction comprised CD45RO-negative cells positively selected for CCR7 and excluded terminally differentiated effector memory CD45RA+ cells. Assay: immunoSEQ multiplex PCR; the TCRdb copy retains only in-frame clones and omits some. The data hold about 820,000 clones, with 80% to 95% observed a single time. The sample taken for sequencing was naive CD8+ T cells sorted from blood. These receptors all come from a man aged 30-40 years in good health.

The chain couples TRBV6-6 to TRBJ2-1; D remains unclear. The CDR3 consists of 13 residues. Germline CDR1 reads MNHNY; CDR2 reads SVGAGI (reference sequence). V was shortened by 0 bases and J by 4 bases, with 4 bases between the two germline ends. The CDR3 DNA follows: TGTGCCAGCAGTTACTCGAAGTACAATGAGCAGTTCTTC. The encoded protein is CASSYSKYNEQFF.

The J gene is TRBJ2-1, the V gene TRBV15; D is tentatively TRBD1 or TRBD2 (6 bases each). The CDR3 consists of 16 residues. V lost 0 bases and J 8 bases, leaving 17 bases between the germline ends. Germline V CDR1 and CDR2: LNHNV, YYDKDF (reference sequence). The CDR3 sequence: CATSRDGGGTWDEQFF. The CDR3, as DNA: TGTGCCACCAGCAGAGACGGGGGCGGCACCTGGGATGAGCAGTTCTTC. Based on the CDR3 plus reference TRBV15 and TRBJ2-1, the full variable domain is DAMVIQNPRYQVTQFGKPVTLSCSQTLNHNVMYWYQQKSSQAPKLLFHYYDKDFNNEADTPDNFQSRRPNTSFCFLDIRSPGLGDTAMYLCATSRDGGGTWDEQFFGPGTRLTVL.

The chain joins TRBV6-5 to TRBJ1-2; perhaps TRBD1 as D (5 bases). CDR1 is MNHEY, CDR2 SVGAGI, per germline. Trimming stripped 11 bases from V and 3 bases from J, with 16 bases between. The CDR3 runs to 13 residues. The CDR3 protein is CAAKDIGHYGYTF. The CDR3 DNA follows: TGTGCCGCCAAGGACATCGGGCACTATGGCTACACCTTC.

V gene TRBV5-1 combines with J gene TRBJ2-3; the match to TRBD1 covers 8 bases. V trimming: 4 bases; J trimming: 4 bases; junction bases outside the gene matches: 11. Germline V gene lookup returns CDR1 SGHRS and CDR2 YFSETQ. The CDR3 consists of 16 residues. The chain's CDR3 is CASSPRDRLTADTQYF. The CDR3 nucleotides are TGCGCCAGCAGCCCGCGGGACAGGCTCACCGCAGATACGCAGTATTTT.

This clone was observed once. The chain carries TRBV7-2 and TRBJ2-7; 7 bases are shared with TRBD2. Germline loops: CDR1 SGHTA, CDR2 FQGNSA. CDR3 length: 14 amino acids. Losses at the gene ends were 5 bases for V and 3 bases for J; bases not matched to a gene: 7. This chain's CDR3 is CASSRHTSDYEQYF. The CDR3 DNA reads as TGTGCCAGCAGCCGCCATACTAGCGACTACGAGCAGTACTTC.

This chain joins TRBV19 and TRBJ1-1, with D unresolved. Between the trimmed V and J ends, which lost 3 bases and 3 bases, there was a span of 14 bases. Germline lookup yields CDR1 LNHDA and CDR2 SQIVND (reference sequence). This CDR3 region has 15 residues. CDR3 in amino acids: CASSIIPRRDTEAFF. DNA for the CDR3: TGTGCCAGTAGTATTATACCTCGTCGGGACACTGAAGCTTTCTTT.

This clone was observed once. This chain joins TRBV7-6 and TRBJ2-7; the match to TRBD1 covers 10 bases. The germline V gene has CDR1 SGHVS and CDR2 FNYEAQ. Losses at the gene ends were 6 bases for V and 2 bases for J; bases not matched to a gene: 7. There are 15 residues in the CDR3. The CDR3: CASRPGQGDTYEQYF. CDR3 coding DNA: TGTGCCAGCAGGCCCGGACAGGGGGACACCTACGAGCAGTACTTC.

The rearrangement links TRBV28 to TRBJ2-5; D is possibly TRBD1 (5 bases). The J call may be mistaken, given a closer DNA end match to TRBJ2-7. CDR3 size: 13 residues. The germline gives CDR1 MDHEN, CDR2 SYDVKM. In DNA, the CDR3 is TGTGCCAGCAGCCCTGGGGCCTACAACGAGCAGTACTTC. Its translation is CASSPGAYNEQYF.

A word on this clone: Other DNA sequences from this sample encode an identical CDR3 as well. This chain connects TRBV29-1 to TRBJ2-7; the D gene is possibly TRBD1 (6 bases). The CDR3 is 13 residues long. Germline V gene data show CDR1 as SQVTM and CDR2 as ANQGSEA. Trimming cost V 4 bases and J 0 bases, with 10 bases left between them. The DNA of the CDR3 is TGCAGCGTTGTGGGGACACCCTCCTACGAGCAGTACTTC. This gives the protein CSVVGTPSYEQYF.

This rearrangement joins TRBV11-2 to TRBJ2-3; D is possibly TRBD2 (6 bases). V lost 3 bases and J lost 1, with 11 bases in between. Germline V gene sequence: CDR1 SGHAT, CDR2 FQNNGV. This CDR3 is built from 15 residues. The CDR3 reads CASSFASARTDTQYF. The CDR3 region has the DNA TGTGCCAGCAGCTTTGCTAGCGCACGCACAGATACGCAGTATTTT.

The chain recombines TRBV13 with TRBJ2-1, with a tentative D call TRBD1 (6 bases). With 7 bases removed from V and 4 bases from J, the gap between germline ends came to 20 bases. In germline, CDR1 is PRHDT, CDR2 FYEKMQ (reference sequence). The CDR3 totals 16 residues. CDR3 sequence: CASKSSGVPWYNEQFF. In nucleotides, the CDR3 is TGTGCCAGCAAATCCTCAGGGGTACCCTGGTACAATGAGCAGTTCTTC.

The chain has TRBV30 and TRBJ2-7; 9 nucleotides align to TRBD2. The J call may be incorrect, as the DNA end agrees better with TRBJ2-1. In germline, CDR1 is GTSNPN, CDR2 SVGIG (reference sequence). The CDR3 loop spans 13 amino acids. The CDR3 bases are TGTGCCTGGGACCAAGGGACTAGCAGTGAGCAGTTCTTC. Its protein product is CAWDQGTSSEQFF.

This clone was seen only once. The CDR3 spells CASSEHSADSPYEQYF. The CDR3 coding sequence is TGTGCCAGCAGTGAACATTCGGCTGACAGTCCCTACGAGCAGTACTTC. This chain joins TRBV6-1 and TRBJ2-7; possibly TRBD1 for D (5 bases). The CDR3 loop spans 16 amino acids. V lost 2 bases and J lost 2, with 16 bases in between. Germline-derived CDR1 and CDR2 are MNHNS and SASEGT.

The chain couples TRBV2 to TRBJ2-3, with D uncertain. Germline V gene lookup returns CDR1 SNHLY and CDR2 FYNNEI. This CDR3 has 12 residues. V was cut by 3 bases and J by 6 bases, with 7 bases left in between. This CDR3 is CASSEWLDTQYF. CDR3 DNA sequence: TGTGCCAGCAGTGAGTGGTTGGATACGCAGTATTTT.

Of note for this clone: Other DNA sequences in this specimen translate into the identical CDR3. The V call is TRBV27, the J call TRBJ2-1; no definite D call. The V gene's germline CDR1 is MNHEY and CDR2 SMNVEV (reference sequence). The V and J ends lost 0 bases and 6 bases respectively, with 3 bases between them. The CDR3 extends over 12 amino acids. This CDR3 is CASSLSGNEQFF. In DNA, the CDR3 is TGTGCCAGCAGTTTATCAGGCAATGAGCAGTTCTTC.

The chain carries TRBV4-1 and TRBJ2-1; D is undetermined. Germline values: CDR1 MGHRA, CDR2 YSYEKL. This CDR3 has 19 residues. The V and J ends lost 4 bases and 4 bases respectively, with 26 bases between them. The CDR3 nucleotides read TGCGCCAGCAGCCCCGACCGTGATTCGCTCGAGGTCGAGTACAATGAGCAGTTCTTC. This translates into CASSPDRDSLEVEYNEQFF.

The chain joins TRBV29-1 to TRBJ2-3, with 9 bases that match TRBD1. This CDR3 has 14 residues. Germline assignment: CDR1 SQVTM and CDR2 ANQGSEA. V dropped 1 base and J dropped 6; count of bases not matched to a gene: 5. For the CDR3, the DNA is TGCAGCGTTGAAGGGACAGGGGTTCCCGATACGCAGTATTTT. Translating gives CSVEGTGVPDTQYF.

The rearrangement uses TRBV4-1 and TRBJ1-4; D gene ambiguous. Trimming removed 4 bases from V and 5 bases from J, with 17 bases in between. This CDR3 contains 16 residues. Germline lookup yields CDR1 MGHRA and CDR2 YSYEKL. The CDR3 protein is CASSPYPPARNEKLFF. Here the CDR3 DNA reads TGCGCCAGCAGCCCCTACCCCCCGGCCAGGAATGAAAAACTGTTTTTT.

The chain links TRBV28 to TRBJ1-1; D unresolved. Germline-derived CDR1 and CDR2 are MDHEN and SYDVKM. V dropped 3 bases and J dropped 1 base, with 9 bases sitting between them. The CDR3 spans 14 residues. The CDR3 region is CASSFVSGNTEAFF. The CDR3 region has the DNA TGTGCCAGCAGTTTCGTATCGGGGAACACTGAAGCTTTCTTT.

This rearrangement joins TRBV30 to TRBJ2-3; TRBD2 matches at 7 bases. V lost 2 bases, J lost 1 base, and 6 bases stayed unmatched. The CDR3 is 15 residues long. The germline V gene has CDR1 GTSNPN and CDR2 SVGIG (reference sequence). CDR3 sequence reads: CAWSLGAGRTDTQYF. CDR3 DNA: TGTGCCTGGAGTTTGGGAGCGGGACGCACAGATACGCAGTATTTT.